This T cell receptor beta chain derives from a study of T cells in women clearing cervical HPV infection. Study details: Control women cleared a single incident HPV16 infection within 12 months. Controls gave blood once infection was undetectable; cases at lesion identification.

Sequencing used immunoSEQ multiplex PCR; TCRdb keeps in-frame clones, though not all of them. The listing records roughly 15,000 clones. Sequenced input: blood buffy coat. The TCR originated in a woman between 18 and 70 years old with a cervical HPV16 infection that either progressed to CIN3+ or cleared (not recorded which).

CDR3 sequence: CASERGSDYTF. The DNA read from the CDR3 is TGTGCCAGCGAGAGGGGGTCGGAC. The rearrangement uses TRBV12-3 or TRBV12-4 and TRBJ1-2, with a tentative D call TRBD1 (6 bases). The read terminates 3 residues ahead of where the CDR3 ends, so the germline J gene completes it. CDR3 size: 11 residues.